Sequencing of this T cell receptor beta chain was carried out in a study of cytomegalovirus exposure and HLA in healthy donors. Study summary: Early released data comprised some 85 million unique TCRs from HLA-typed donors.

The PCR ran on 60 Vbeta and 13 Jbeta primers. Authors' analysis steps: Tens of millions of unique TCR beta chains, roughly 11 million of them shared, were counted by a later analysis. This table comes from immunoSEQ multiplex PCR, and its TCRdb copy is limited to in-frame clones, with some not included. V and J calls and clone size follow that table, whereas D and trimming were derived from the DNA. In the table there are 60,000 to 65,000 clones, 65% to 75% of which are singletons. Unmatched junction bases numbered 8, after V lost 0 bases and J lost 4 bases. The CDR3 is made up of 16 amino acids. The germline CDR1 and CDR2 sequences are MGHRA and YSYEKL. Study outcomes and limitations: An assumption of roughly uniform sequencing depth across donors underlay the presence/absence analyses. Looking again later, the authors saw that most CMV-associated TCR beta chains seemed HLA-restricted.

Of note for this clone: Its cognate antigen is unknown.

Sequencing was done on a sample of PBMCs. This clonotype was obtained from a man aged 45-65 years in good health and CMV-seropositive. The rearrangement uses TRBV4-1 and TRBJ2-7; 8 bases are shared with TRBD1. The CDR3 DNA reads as TGCGCCAGCAGCCAAGACGGGACAGGTCGGGGTTACGAGCAGTACTTC. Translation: CASSQDGTGRGYEQYF.